The T cell receptor beta chain under discussion was sequenced for a study of identical twins. Findings of the study overall: The study found excess low generation probability among twin-shared out-of-frame alpha sequences.

TCRdb analysed the 5' RACE reads with MiXCR anew, one entry per CDR3 protein. The sample yields 200,000 to 250,000 distinct CDR3 sequences, 6.5% to 8.5% seen once. At least ten counts were recorded for this clonotype. Its antigen is not known. These same data were also listed under a study on yellow fever vaccine responses in identical twins. That study adds: Vaccine T cell responses of twins reportedly seemed partly convergent and partly personalized.

Sequenced input: memory (CD45RO+) T cells sorted from blood. The sequence was obtained from a young woman in good health.

The CDR3 DNA follows: TGCGCCAGCAGCCAAGAAGGGGCCCATCAGCCCCAGCATTTT. It specifies CASSQEGAHQPQHF. The chain employs TRBV4-1 and TRBJ1-5, with D perhaps matching TRBD1 (5 bases). This CDR3 contains 14 residues. Germline V gives CDR1 MGHRA, CDR2 YSYEKL. The V end lost 0 bases, the J end lost 5 bases, and 8 bases lay between the germline ends.